This T cell receptor (beta chain) was documented in a study of blood T cell repertoires in COVID-19. Study-level information: Both acute and convalescent COVID-19 samples were obtained from the United States, Italy and Spain. T cells, B-cell-depleted T cells, or PBMCs provided the cDNA or gDNA that served as material.

Original handling: Estimated nucleated cell counts came from reference gene primer amplification. The assay was immunoSEQ multiplex PCR, and TCRdb's table has in-frame clones only and misses some. D and trimming were read from the DNA, whereas the V and J calls and clone size are those reported in that table. The repertoire has 95,000 to 110,000 clones, 70% to 90% of them found once; the top ten carry 5.5% to 8%. Sequencing was done on a sample of peripheral blood. The receptor was derived from a man aged 50 to 60 with active or convalescent COVID-19.

CDR3 DNA sequence: TGTGCCAGCTCACCACCCGCAGGGATGGACACTGAAGCTTTCTTT. Its protein is CASSPPAGMDTEAFF. The chain uses TRBV18 and TRBJ1-1; a weak D match, TRBD1 (5 bases). The CDR3 is 15 residues long. V was cut by 0 bases and J by 3 bases, with 11 bases left in between. Germline V gene sequence: CDR1 KGHSH, CDR2 LQKENI.